This record covers a single T cell receptor beta chain. This sample is drawn from a study of blood T cells in healthy people across ages. The use of a sample-barcoded 5' primer and a J-beta primer mix characterized a second PCR of 7 to 11 cycles. TCRdb re-derived calls from the 5' RACE reads in MiXCR, one entry per CDR3 protein. The profile shows 750,000 to 950,000 distinct CDR3 sequences, roughly 29% of them singletons. CDR1 is MDHEN, CDR2 SYDVKM, per germline. The CDR3 extends over 14 amino acids. With V trimmed by 4 bases and J by 8 bases, 8 bases remained unmatched. This sample was also put to use in a study of T cells of mothers and their children.

The sequenced material came from blood. This receptor was obtained from a woman in her 40s in good health. The V call is TRBV28, the J call TRBJ1-2; 9 nucleotides line up with TRBD1. CDR3 in DNA: TGTGCCAGCAGTTCGGGGGGGACAGGGCCCGGCTACACCTTC. It codes for CASSSGGTGPGYTF.